This TCR beta chain was profiled in a study of blood T cells in healthy people across ages. For this clonotype: A read error may produce the germline difference seen at one junction end.

Then a second PCR, running roughly 7 to 11 cycles, was carried out with a sample-barcoded 5' primer and a J-beta primer mix. Using its own MiXCR run on the 5' RACE reads, TCRdb lists one record per CDR3 protein. The repertoire has about 780,000 distinct CDR3 sequences, roughly 24% of them found once; the top ten carry under 3%. The length of the CDR3 is 14 residues. Germline loops: CDR1 ENHRY, CDR2 SYGVKD. These data were also reused for a study on T cells of mothers and their children. This second study says: Second-round PCR products received sample barcodes and 2-4 random nucleotides from the M1S primer. Biologically related mothers and children overlapped slightly more than unrelated pairs, a non-significant difference.

The chain recombines TRBV10-3 with TRBJ2-5; D gene ambiguous. The sequence was collected from a boy aged 10-17 years in good health. The sample consisted of blood. CDR3 residues: CAISDSLAEETQNF. In nucleotides, the CDR3 is TGTGCCATCAGTGATAGCTTAGCAGAAGAGACCCAGAACTTC.